Shown below are 22 T cell receptor beta chains from a single sample sequenced in a study of blood T cell repertoires in COVID-19. Produced via immunoSEQ multiplex PCR; TCRdb's table is partial and in-frame only. The sample contains about 91,000 clones, about 91% of which appear only once. Source material: peripheral blood. These receptors were taken from a woman between 70 and 85 years old with acute or convalescent COVID-19.

The chain couples TRBV5-1 to TRBJ1-2; D gene uncertain. Germline lookup yields CDR1 SGHRS and CDR2 YFSETQ. V lost 4 bases, J lost 6 bases, and 10 bases lay in between. The CDR3 runs 12 residues. For the CDR3, the DNA is TGCGCCAGCAGCCGAGGGTTGGATGGCTACACCTTC. Translated, it gives CASSRGLDGYTF.

Concerning this clone itself: The same CDR3 can be traced to other DNA sequences in this sample. V is TRBV9 and J is TRBJ1-4, with TRBD1 matching over 9 bases. Per the germline V gene, CDR1 is SGDLS and CDR2 is YYNGEE. J lost 5 bases, V lost 0 bases, and 2 bases had no gene match. This CDR3 has 15 amino acids. The CDR3 spells CASSVDGTGNEKLFF. In DNA, the CDR3 is TGTGCCAGCAGCGTAGATGGGACAGGGAATGAAAAACTGTTTTTT.

The V gene is TRBV5-1, the J gene TRBJ2-7; possibly TRBD1 for D (5 bases). CDR1 is SGHRS and CDR2 is YFSETQ in the germline V gene. There are 16 residues in the CDR3. With 3 bases removed from V and 1 base from J, the gap between germline ends came to 17 bases. DNA for the CDR3: TGCGCCAGCAGCTCAGGCGTTTCAACAGGATCCTACGAGCAGTACTTC. It yields the protein CASSSGVSTGSYEQYF.

This clone showed up just once. The CDR3 region has the DNA TGTGCCTGGAGTGTACGGGGGGGGGAGCAGTTCTTC. Its translation: CAWSVRGGEQFF. The chain employs TRBV30 and TRBJ2-1; 8 positions match TRBD2. The CDR3 is 12 residues long. The germline gives CDR1 GTSNPN, CDR2 SVGIG (reference sequence). J lost 10 bases, V lost 0 bases, and 2 bases had no gene match.

The gene calls are TRBV9 and TRBJ2-5, with TRBD2 matching 14 bases. The V and J ends lost 4 bases and 3 bases, in that order; junction bases with no gene match: 8. The CDR3 spans 17 residues. The germline CDR1 and CDR2 sequences are SGDLS and YYNGEE. DNA of the CDR3: TGTGCCAGCAGCTCTCCCTCGGGACTAGCGGGGGAAGAGACCCAGTACTTC. It translates to CASSSPSGLAGEETQYF.

The chain employs TRBV5-1 and TRBJ2-7; D perhaps matches TRBD2 (5 bases). The germline CDR1 and CDR2 sequences are SGHRS and YFSETQ. V was cut by 4 bases and J by 6 bases, with 17 bases left in between. The CDR3 length is 14 residues. CDR3 in DNA: TGCGCCAGCAGCGCCCTACAAGTTAGCGCCGAGCAGTACTTC. It encodes CASSALQVSAEQYF.

This clone was detected a few times. This sequence joins TRBV10-3 and TRBJ2-7, with D perhaps matching TRBD2 (6 bases). CDR1 is ENHRY, CDR2 SYGVKD, per germline. Trimming left V 10 bases short and J 1 base short, with 17 bases between. The CDR3 spans 14 residues. CDR3 protein: CATVSGTLSYEQYF. In DNA, the CDR3 is TGTGCCACCGTATCAGGGACTTTATCCTACGAGCAGTACTTC.

CDR3 DNA sequence: TGCGCCAGCATCTCTTACAAGGGGCTAGGTTCTGCAGATACGCAGTATTTT. Its translation: CASISYKGLGSADTQYF. This chain connects TRBV10-1 to TRBJ2-3; tentatively, D is TRBD1 (5 bases). V dropped 7 bases and J dropped 4 bases, with 24 bases sitting between them. Germline-derived CDR1 and CDR2 are WNHNN and SYGVQD (reference sequence). This CDR3 contains 17 residues.

The V gene is TRBV28, the J gene TRBJ2-7; possible D gene TRBD2, 5 bases. This CDR3 has 13 residues. The germline gives CDR1 MDHEN, CDR2 SYDVKM. V was clipped by 3 bases and J by 5 bases, with 11 bases between them. The CDR3 reads CASSFRSGNEQYF. The DNA of the CDR3 is TGTGCCAGCAGTTTTCGGTCGGGGAACGAGCAGTACTTC.

This sequence joins TRBV5-1 and TRBJ2-7, with TRBD1 identical over 8 bases. V shed 5 bases and J 2 bases; nucleotides not matched to a gene: 3. Germline values: CDR1 SGHRS, CDR2 YFSETQ. This CDR3 comprises 13 residues. The CDR3: CASRTGQAYEQYF. The CDR3 bases are TGCGCCAGCAGGACGGGACAGGCCTACGAGCAGTACTTC.

The chain is built from TRBV9 and TRBJ1-2, with D perhaps matching TRBD1 (5 bases). CDR3 length equals 18 residues. The germline V gene encodes CDR1 SGDLS and CDR2 YYNGEE. V shed 2 bases and J shed 4 bases, with 24 bases lying between them. The CDR3 region is CASSVSQGSASVGYGYTF. The CDR3 nucleotides are TGTGCCAGCAGCGTTAGTCAGGGATCGGCAAGTGTAGGCTATGGCTACACCTTC. Together with reference TRBV9 and TRBJ1-2, the CDR3 gives the full variable domain: DSGVTQTPKHLITATGQRVTLRCSPRSGDLSVYWYQQSLDQGLQFLIQYYNGEERAKGNILERFSAQQFPDLHSELNLSSLELGDSALYFCASSVSQGSASVGYGYTFGSGTRLTVV.

The DNA of the CDR3 is TGTGCCATCAGTGACGACAGGGGGAGCAATCAGCCCCAGCATTTT. Protein product: CAISDDRGSNQPQHF. V gene TRBV10-3 combines with J gene TRBJ1-5, with 9 bases lining up with TRBD1. The ends lost 3 bases at V and 1 base at J; junction bases unmatched: 1. The germline V gene has CDR1 ENHRY and CDR2 SYGVKD. The CDR3 contains 15 residues.

This clone has just one count. The chain couples TRBV28 to TRBJ2-4; 7 nucleotides align to TRBD2. The CDR3 totals 14 residues. With V trimmed by 5 bases and J by 6 bases, 7 bases remained unmatched. Germline V gene lookup returns CDR1 MDHEN and CDR2 SYDVKM. CDR3 in DNA: TGTGCCAGCAGTGAAGTGGGAGGGATAAACATTCAGTACTTC. Protein: CASSEVGGINIQYF.

The V and J genes are TRBV2 and TRBJ2-4; 7 nucleotides line up with TRBD1. J gave up 6 bases and V 7 bases, and 15 bases lay outside the gene matches. CDR1 and CDR2 from the germline V gene are SNHLY and FYNNEI. The CDR3 runs 16 residues. CDR3 sequence: CASKDRELRVVNIQYF. DNA for the CDR3: TGTGCCAGCAAAGACAGGGAATTGAGGGTCGTAAACATTCAGTACTTC.

In its sample, this clone was seen once. The chain joins TRBV3-1 (or the pseudogene TRBV3-2) to TRBJ1-6; D is unresolved. Germline CDR1 LGHDT, CDR2 YNNKEL (reference sequence). CDR3 size: 17 residues. V lost 3 bases to trimming and J lost 6 bases, with 18 bases between them. The CDR3 sequence is CASSQGRGLGRNSPLHF. In DNA, the CDR3 is TGTGCCAGCAGCCAGGGAAGAGGGCTTGGTCGTAATTCACCCCTCCACTTT.

This clone has a handful of counts. Other nucleotide sequences in the sample specify the same CDR3. The genes are TRBV6-5 and TRBJ1-5, with unresolved D. CDR1 and CDR2 from the germline V gene are MNHEY and SVGAGI. V was pared by 2 bases and J by 4 bases, with 6 bases between. The CDR3 totals 13 residues. The chain's CDR3 is CASSYGGNQPQHF. DNA for the CDR3: TGTGCCAGCAGTTACGGCGGTAATCAGCCCCAGCATTTT.

The rearrangement uses TRBV3-1 (or the pseudogene TRBV3-2) and TRBJ2-3; D is undetermined. V dropped 0 bases and J dropped 4 bases, with 5 bases sitting between them. Germline CDR1 reads LGHDT; CDR2 reads YNNKEL (reference sequence). This CDR3 has 13 amino acids. The CDR3 coding sequence is TGTGCCAGCAGCCAAGATCGGGCAGATACGCAGTATTTT. This codes for CASSQDRADTQYF.

V is TRBV7-3 and J is TRBJ2-7; 9 nucleotides align to TRBD1. Looked up from germline, CDR1 is SGHTA and CDR2 is FQGTGA. The V and J ends lost 5 bases and 1 base, in that order; junction bases with no gene match: 3. The CDR3 has 14 residues. For the CDR3, the DNA is TGTGCCAGCAGCAAGGGACAGGGTTCCTACGAGCAGTACTTC. It specifies CASSKGQGSYEQYF. The whole variable domain, filled in from reference TRBV7-3 and TRBJ2-7, reads GAGVSQTPSNKVTEKGKYVELRCDPISGHTALYWYRQSLGQGPEFLIYFQGTGAADDSGLPNDRFFAVRPEGSVSTLKIQRTERGDSAVYLCASSKGQGSYEQYFGPGTRLTVT.

The chain couples TRBV6-1 to TRBJ2-5, with 16 positions matching TRBD2. Germline assignment: CDR1 MNHNS and CDR2 SASEGT. With 3 bases clipped from V and 7 bases from J, the junction kept 5 bases outside the gene matches. This CDR3 comprises 16 residues. The DNA for the CDR3 is TGTGCCAGCAGTGAGGGACTAGCGGGGGGGCAGGCGACCCAGTACTTC. Encoded protein: CASSEGLAGGQATQYF.

This chain connects TRBV5-1 to TRBJ2-3; D is uncertain. Trimming removed 6 bases at V and 9 bases at J, with 20 bases between. Per germline, CDR1 SGHRS and CDR2 YFSETQ. This CDR3 is built from 14 residues. The CDR3, as DNA: TGCGCCAGCACTGTAGACACCCTCACAACCACGCAGTATTTT. It codes for CASTVDTLTTTQYF.

V and J are TRBV5-1 and TRBJ1-5; D is perhaps TRBD1 (6 bases). There are 15 residues in the CDR3. CDR1 SGHRS and CDR2 YFSETQ come from the germline V gene. V lost 0 bases, J lost 3 bases, and 10 bases lay in between. CDR3 in amino acids: CASSLGGGNNQPQHF. DNA of the CDR3: TGCGCCAGCAGCTTGGGGGGGGGCAACAATCAGCCCCAGCATTTT.

The CDR3, as DNA: TGTGCCAGCACGACACGTAACAATGAGCAGTTCTTC. As protein: CASTTRNNEQFF. The V gene is TRBV2, the J gene TRBJ2-1; D not resolved. Per the germline V gene, CDR1 is SNHLY and CDR2 is FYNNEI. The CDR3 sequence is 12 residues long. Trimming stripped 7 bases from V and 5 bases from J, with 9 bases between.